A selection of T cell receptor beta chains follows, all from one sample in a study of beta chain features in type 1 diabetes. The repertoire was sequenced with immunoSEQ multiplex PCR; TCRdb's copy has only in-frame clones and lacks some. The sample carries around 140,000 clones, 7.5% to 9.5% recorded once. Sequencing was performed on central memory CD4+ T cells from blood. All receptors come from a man aged 25-45 years with type 1 diabetes. The conserved cysteine and the conserved F or W are not part of the CDR3 here. Each record gives: V gene, CDR3 length, CDR3 protein.

>TRBV29-1|13
SVGGTSGGTDTQY
>TRBV5-1|13
ASSARDNSGNTIY
>TRBV27|12
ASSSPGQGKTQY
>TRBV9|14
ASSPLAGGVTDTQY
>TRBV19|13
ASKTPRHLNTEAF
>TRBV7-9|9
ASTQGWQAF
>TRBV7-9|13
ASSPTGGANEKLF
>TRBV27|13
ASSANRGGNTEAF
>TRBV18|14
ASSTLRDRGPSEQY
>TRBV5-4|11
ASSQVKGDIQY
>TRBV7-2|15
ASSPRLAGGGADTQY
>TRBV2|12
ASSTLDRGETQY
>TRBV7-9|11
ASVGDSYNEQF
>TRBV7-8|15
ASSPRTSGGAVETQY
>TRBV2|14
ASTRLPGQGYNEQF
>TRBV5-1|11
ASRNVQRETQY
>TRBV7-6|13
ASSFDGQGASALH
>TRBV7-9|15
ASSLARFLRETDGYT
>TRBV5-1|15
ASSWPPLAGRQETQY
>TRBV7-2|13
ASRTGLSSTDTQY
>TRBV7-9|12
ASSLADRNTEAF
>TRBV15|12
ATSRETGLETQY
>TRBV18|11
ASSPGEPPSQH
>TRBV2|9
ASSNTYEQY
>TRBV1|17
TSSRGLAGDHSGANVLT
>TRBV6-5|11
ASRGTSTYEQY
>TRBV28|13
ASSLSHPGNTEAF
>TRBV19|11
ASSRASQETQY
>TRBV4-2|14
ASSQPRSSGDNEQY
>TRBV19|13
ASSEWTDNTGELF
>TRBV7-9|10
ASSWGVETQY
>TRBV15|13
ATSRERAPLGKQY
>TRBV9|12
ASSVEGVYNEQF
>TRBV6-5|11
ASAQGSDTEAF
>TRBV6-5|9
ASSSGRGQF
>TRBV7-9|14
ASSQTGNSAKNIQY
>TRBV15|13
ATSVGLAKTDTQY
>TRBV7-2|14
ASNQEGTSSSDTQY
>TRBV4-2|14
ASSPLGAGGGETQY
>TRBV20-1|8
SASEEKLF